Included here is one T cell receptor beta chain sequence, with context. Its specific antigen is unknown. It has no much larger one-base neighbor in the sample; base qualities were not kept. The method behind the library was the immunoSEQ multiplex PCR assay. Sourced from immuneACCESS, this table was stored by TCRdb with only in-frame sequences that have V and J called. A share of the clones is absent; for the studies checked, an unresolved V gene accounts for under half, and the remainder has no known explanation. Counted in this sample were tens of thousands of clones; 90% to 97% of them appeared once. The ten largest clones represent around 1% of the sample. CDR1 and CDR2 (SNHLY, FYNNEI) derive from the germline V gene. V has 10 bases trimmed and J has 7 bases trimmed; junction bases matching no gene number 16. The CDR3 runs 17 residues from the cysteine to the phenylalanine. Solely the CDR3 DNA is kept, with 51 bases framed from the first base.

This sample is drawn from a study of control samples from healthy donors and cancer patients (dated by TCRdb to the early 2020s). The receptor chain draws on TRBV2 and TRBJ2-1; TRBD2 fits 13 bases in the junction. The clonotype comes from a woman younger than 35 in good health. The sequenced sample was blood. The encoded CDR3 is CATSKLPTSGGANEQFF. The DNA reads TGTGCCACCTCAAAGTTACCCACTAGCGGGGGGGCAAATGAGCAGTTCTTC. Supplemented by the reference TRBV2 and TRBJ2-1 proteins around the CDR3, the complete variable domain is EPEVTQTPSHQVTQMGQEVILRCVPISNHLYFYWYRQILGQKVEFLVSFYNNEISEKSEIFDDQFSVERPDGSNFTLKIRSTKLEDSAMYFCATSKLPTSGGANEQFFGPGTRLTVL.